This T cell receptor (beta chain) was documented in a study of blood T cell repertoires in COVID-19. Study-wide context: Specimens from acute and convalescent COVID-19 originated in the United States, Italy and Spain.

Germline V lookup: CDR1 MNHEY, CDR2 SMNVEV (reference sequence). Trimming removed 7 bases from V and 0 bases from J, with 22 bases in between. The CDR3 covers 17 residues. Only in-frame clones appear in the TCRdb table, and some are missing; sequencing was by immunoSEQ multiplex PCR. The repertoire consists of roughly 180,000 clones, with 70% to 90% occurring once and the leading ten covering less than 9%. The gene calls are TRBV27 and TRBJ2-7; perhaps TRBD2 as D (6 bases). This receptor was obtained from a man in his forties who had recovered from COVID-19. Sequenced input: peripheral blood. The CDR3 coding sequence is TGTGCCAGCACTTCCGGGACTTACGCCTCCAACTCCTACGAGCAGTACTTC. Its protein is CASTSGTYASNSYEQYF.